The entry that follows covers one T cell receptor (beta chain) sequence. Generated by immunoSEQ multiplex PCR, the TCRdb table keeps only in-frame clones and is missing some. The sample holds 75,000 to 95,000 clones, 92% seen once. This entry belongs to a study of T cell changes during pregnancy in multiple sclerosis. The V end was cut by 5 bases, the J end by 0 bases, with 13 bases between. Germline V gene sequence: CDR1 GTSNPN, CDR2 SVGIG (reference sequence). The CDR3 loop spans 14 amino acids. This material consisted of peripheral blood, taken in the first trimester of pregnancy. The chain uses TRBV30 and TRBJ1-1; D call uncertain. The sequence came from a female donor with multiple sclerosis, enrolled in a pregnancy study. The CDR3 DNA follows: TGTGCCTGGGACGGCCCGGGGATGAACACTGAAGCTTTCTTT. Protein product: CAWDGPGMNTEAFF.